A selection of T cell receptor beta chains follows, all from one sample in a study of cytomegalovirus exposure and HLA in healthy donors. Profiling relied on immunoSEQ multiplex PCR, and the TCRdb table lists in-frame clones only, not all of them. The data show some 110,000 clones, approximately 80% seen once. The sequenced sample was PBMCs. The receptors derive from a man aged 25-45 years in good health and CMV-seronegative. The CDR3 runs from the conserved cysteine through the conserved F or W. The order of the fields is D gene, clone size, J gene, V gene, CDR3 protein, CDR3 DNA. D genes are given only for firm matches. The size of a clone is reported for some rows only, either as once, few or many, or as a class for expanded clones.

TRBD2 few TRBJ2-1 TRBV10-2 CASSDITSGDWGNEQFF TGCGCCAGCAGTGACATTACTAGCGGGGACTGGGGCAATGAGCAGTTCTTC
NA NA TRBJ1-1 TRBV2 CASSGEGATEAFF TGTGCCAGCAGTGGAGAGGGAGCCACTGAAGCTTTCTTT
NA NA TRBJ1-2 TRBV30 CAWSVGVQYGYTF TGTGCCTGGAGTGTAGGGGTACAGTATGGCTACACCTTC
TRBD2 NA TRBJ2-2 TRBV5-4 CASSPLNLAGGSGELFF TGTGCCAGCAGCCCCTTAAACTTAGCGGGAGGGTCCGGGGAGCTGTTTTTT
NA NA TRBJ2-3 TRBV13 CASQGSGWKDTQYF TGTGCCAGCCAGGGTTCGGGTTGGAAAGATACGCAGTATTTT
TRBD1 NA TRBJ2-2 TRBV19 CASSETGAGELFF TGTGCCAGTAGTGAGACAGGGGCCGGGGAGCTGTTTTTT
NA NA TRBJ2-3 TRBV25-1 CASSDGAGGTDTQYF TGTGCCAGCAGTGACGGGGCAGGGGGCACAGATACGCAGTATTTT
TRBD2 NA TRBJ2-1 TRBV2 CASIEPGTSGKFF TGTGCCAGCATCGAACCCGGGACTAGCGGAAAGTTCTTC
TRBD2 NA TRBJ2-1 TRBV7-2 CASSSASGSSYNEQFF TGTGCCAGCAGCTCCGCTAGCGGGAGCTCTTACAATGAGCAGTTCTTC
NA once TRBJ2-5 TRBV30 CAWSSRETQYF TGTGCCTGGAGTTCCCGGGAGACCCAGTACTTC
TRBD1 few TRBJ1-2 TRBV2 CASSNTGDGYGYTF TGTGCCAGCAGTAATACAGGGGACGGCTATGGCTACACCTTC
TRBD1 NA TRBJ2-7 TRBV18 CASSPGTGGGEQYF TGTGCCAGCTCACCCGGGACAGGGGGAGGCGAGCAGTACTTC
NA NA TRBJ1-4 TRBV7-8 CASSAQEGGNEKLFF TGTGCCAGCAGCGCCCAGGAGGGGGGGAATGAAAAACTGTTTTTT
NA NA TRBJ2-1 TRBV5-6 CASSSGGPSYNEQFF TGTGCCAGCAGCTCGGGGGGCCCCTCCTACAATGAGCAGTTCTTC
TRBD1 NA TRBJ2-1 TRBV11-2 CASSLDPRDSGNEQFF TGTGCCAGCAGCTTAGATCCCCGGGACAGTGGGAATGAGCAGTTCTTC
TRBD2 NA TRBJ2-7 TRBV27 CASSLSPSGVHEQYF TGTGCCAGCAGTTTATCGCCTAGCGGGGTCCACGAGCAGTACTTC